This TCR beta chain came from a study of human T cells and chemical hapten exposure. Study outcomes and limitations: Donors' alopecia may make their immune response differ from healthy people's. Expanded TCRs were compared with controls, and the expanded TCRs formed significantly more large CDR3 similarity clusters.

This CDR3 spans 18 amino acids. CDR1 MNHEY and CDR2 SVGAGI come from the germline V gene. V lost 0 bases to trimming and J lost 0 bases, with 15 bases between them. Many counts were recorded for this clonotype. Antigen unknown. TCRdb reprocessed the RACE reads via MiXCR and lists one record per CDR3 protein. Of about 120,000 distinct CDR3 sequences detected, roughly 13% appear once; the ten largest clones hold 0.9% to 0.95%. Time point in this sample: patch test 1, 2 weeks after DPC sensitization. Treatment indicated: therapeutic diphenylcyclopropenone sensitization with weekly scalp DPC. The chain links TRBV6-5 to TRBJ2-1; TRBD2 is a possible D gene (5 bases). Source: whole blood, taken in connection with sensitization to the hapten diphenylcyclopropenone (DPC). This TCR was sampled from a man younger than 35 with alopecia areata. Some clones in this sample may be carry-over from other donors' samples. This CDR3 is CASSYSRTWRNSYNEQFF. For the CDR3, the DNA is TGTGCCAGCAGTTACTCGAGAACGTGGAGGAACTCCTACAATGAGCAGTTCTTC.